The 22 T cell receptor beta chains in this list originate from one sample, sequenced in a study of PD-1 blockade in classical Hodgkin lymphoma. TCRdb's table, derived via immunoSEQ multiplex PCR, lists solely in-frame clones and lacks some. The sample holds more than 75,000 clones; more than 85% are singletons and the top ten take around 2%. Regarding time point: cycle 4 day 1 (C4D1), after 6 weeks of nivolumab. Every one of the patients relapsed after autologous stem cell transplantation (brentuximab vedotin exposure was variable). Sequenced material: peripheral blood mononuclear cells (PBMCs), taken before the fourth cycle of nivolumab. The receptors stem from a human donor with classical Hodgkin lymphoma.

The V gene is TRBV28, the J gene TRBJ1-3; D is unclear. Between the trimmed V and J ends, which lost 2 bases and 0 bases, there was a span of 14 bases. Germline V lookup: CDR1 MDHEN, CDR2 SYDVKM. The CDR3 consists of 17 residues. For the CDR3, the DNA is TGTGCCAGCAGTTTAGCTCTAGGCCGCGGCTCTGGAAACACCATATATTTT. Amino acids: CASSLALGRGSGNTIYF.

In nucleotides, the CDR3 is TGTGCCAGCAGCGTAGGTTCCCCAGGACAGGGCGCACTTTATGGCTACACCTTC. Translating gives CASSVGSPGQGALYGYTF. The genes are TRBV9 and TRBJ1-2, with 8 bases fitting TRBD1. Germline CDR1 is SGDLS and CDR2 is YYNGEE. Trimming at V came to 0 bases and at J to 5 bases, leaving 15 bases not matched to a gene. The CDR3 sequence is 18 residues long. The variable domain in full, completed from reference TRBV9 and TRBJ1-2, reads DSGVTQTPKHLITATGQRVTLRCSPRSGDLSVYWYQQSLDQGLQFLIQYYNGEERAKGNILERFSAQQFPDLHSELNLSSLELGDSALYFCASSVGSPGQGALYGYTFGSGTRLTVV.

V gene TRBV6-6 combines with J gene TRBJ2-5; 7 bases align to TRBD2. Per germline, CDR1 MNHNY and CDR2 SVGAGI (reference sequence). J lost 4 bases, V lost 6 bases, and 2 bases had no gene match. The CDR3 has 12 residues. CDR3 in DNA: TGTGCCAGCAGAGTAGCGGGAGAGACCCAGTACTTC. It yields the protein CASRVAGETQYF.

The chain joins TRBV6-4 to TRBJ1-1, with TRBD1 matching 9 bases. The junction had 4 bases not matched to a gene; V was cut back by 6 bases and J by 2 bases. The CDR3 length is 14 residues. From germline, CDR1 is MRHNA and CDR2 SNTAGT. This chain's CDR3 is CASRRDRANTEAFF. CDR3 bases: TGTGCCAGCAGGAGGGACAGGGCAAACACTGAAGCTTTCTTT.

The CDR3 DNA reads as TGTGCTAGTGGTTTAGAGACAGGGATCTCTGGAAACACCATATATTTT. Translation gives CASGLETGISGNTIYF. This rearrangement joins TRBV12-5 to TRBJ1-3; 7 bases agree with TRBD1. The V segment lost 3 bases and the J segment 0 bases; nucleotides outside the gene matches: 5. The V gene's germline CDR1 is LGHNT and CDR2 FRNRAP. The CDR3 has 16 amino acids.

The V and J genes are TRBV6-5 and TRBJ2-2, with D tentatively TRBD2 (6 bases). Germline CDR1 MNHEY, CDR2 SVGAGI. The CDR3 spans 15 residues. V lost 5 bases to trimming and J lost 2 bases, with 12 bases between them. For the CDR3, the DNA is TGTGCCAGCAGTAAGACTAGTTTCAACACCGGGGAGCTGTTTTTT. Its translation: CASSKTSFNTGELFF.

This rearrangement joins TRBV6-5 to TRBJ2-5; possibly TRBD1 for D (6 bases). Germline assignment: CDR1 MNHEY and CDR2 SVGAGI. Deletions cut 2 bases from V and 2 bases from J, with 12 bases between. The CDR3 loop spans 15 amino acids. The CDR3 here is CASSYGGRGQETQYF. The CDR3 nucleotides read TGTGCCAGCAGTTACGGGGGAAGGGGGCAAGAGACCCAGTACTTC.

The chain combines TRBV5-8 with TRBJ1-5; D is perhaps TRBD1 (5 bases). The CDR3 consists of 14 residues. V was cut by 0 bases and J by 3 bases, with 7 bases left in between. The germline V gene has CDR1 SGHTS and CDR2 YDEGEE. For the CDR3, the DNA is TGTGCCAGCAGCTTGGGGGACCCCAATCAGCCCCAGCATTTT. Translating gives CASSLGDPNQPQHF.

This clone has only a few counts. CDR3 residues: CASSSPREGLETQYF. CDR3 coding DNA: TGTGCCAGCAGTTCCCCCCGGGAGGGCCTAGAGACCCAGTACTTC. This chain connects TRBV28 to TRBJ2-5; 8 bases map to TRBD2. V was clipped by 4 bases and J by 4 bases; unmatched bases: 8. CDR1 is MDHEN and CDR2 is SYDVKM in the germline V gene. This CDR3 has 15 residues.

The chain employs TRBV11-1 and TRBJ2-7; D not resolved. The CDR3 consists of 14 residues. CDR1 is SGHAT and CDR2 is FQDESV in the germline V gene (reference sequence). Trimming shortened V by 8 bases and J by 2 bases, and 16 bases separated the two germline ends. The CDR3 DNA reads TGTGCCAGCTCCCGAGCGAGAGGAGCCTACGAGCAGTACTTC. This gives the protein CASSRARGAYEQYF.

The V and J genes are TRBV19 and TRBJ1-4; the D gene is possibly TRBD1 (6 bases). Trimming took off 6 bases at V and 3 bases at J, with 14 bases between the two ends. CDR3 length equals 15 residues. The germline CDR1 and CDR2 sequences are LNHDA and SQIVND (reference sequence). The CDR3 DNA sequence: TGTGCCAGTAGCCGGGGGGCCCCACCTAATGAAAAACTGTTTTTT. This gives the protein CASSRGAPPNEKLFF.

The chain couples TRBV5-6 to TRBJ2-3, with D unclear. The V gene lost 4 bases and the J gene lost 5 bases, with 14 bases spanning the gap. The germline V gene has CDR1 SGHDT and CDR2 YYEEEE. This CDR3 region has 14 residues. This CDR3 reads CASSSRSPGDTQYF. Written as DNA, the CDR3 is TGTGCCAGCAGCAGCCGCTCTCCGGGAGATACGCAGTATTTT.

The CDR3: CAWSIRSYEQYF. CDR3 nucleotide sequence: TGTGCCTGGAGTATCCGGTCCTACGAGCAGTACTTC. V is TRBV30 and J is TRBJ2-7, with D unclear. There are 12 residues in the CDR3. Deletions cut 2 bases from V and 1 base from J, with 6 bases between. CDR1 and CDR2 (germline): GTSNPN, SVGIG (reference sequence). Full variable domain (rest looked up from reference TRBV30 and TRBJ2-7): SQTIHQWPATLVQPVGSPLSLECTVEGTSNPNLYWYRQAAGRGLQLLFYSVGIGQISSEVPQNLSASRPQDRQFILSSKKLLLSDSGFYLCAWSIRSYEQYFGPGTRLTVT.

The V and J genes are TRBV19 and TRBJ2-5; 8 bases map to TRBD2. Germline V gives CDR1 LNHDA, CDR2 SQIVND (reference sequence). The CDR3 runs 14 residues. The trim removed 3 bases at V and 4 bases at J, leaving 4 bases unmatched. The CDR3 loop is CASSISLAGETQYF. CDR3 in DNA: TGTGCCAGTAGTATTTCGCTAGCGGGAGAGACCCAGTACTTC.

The CDR3 DNA is TGTGCCAGCAGTTTAAATAGCAGGGGAGTAGGGATAGATACGCAGTATTTT. Its protein is CASSLNSRGVGIDTQYF. This chain links TRBV28 with TRBJ2-3, with D possibly TRBD1 on 6 matching bases. The CDR3 length is 17 residues. Germline CDR1 reads MDHEN; CDR2 reads SYDVKM. Trimming cost V 2 bases and J 5 bases, with 20 bases left between them.

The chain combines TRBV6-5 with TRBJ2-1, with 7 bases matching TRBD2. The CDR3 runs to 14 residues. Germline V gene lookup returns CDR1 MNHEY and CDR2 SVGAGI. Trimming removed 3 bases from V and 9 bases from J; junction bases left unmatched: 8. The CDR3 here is CASSYSRDYGEQFF. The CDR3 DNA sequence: TGTGCCAGCAGTTATTCCCGGGACTACGGTGAGCAGTTCTTC.

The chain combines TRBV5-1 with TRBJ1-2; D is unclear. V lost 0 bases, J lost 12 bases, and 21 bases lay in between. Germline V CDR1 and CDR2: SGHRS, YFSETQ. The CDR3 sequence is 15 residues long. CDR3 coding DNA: TGCGCCAGCAGCTTGGGAGGACGAGCTTCCACGGGCGACACCTTC. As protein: CASSLGGRASTGDTF.

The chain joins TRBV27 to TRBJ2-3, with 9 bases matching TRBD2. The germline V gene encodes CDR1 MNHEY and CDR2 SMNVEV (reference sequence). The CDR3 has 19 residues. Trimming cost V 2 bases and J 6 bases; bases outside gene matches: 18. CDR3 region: CASSLRAGGPTFGQDTQYF. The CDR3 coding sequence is TGTGCCAGCAGTTTAAGGGCGGGAGGGCCTACATTCGGACAGGATACGCAGTATTTT.

The CDR3 DNA is TGTGCCAGTAGTAGCCGGGGAGCTAACTATGGCTACACCTTC. Translation gives CASSSRGANYGYTF. The genes are TRBV19 and TRBJ1-2; D ambiguous. Looked up from germline, CDR1 is LNHDA and CDR2 is SQIVND (reference sequence). V lost 4 bases to trimming and J lost 0 bases, with 9 bases between them. The CDR3 is 14 amino acids.

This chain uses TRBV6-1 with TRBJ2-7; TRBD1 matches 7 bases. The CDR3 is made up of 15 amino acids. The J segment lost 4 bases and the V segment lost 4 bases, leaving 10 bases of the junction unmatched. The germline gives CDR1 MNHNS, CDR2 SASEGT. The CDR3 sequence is CASSVDRDLSYEQYF. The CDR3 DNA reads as TGTGCCAGCAGTGTTGACAGGGATTTGTCTTACGAGCAGTACTTC.

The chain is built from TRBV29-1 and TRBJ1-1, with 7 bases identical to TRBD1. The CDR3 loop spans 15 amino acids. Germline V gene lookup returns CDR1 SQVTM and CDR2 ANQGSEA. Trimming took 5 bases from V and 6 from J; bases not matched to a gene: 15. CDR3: CSVPPDRPHGAEAFF. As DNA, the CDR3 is TGCAGCGTTCCTCCGGACAGGCCCCATGGGGCTGAAGCTTTCTTT. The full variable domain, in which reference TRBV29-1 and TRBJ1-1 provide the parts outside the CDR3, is SAVISQKPSRDICQRGTSLTIQCQVDSQVTMMFWYRQQPGQSLTLIATANQGSEATYESGFVIDKFPISRPNLTFSTLTVSNMSPEDSSIYLCSVPPDRPHGAEAFFGQGTRLTVV.

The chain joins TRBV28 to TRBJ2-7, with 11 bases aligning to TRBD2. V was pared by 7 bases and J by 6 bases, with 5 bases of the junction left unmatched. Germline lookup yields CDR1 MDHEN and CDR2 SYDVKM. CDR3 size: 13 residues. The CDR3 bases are TGTGCCAGCAACATCCTAGCGGGAGGCGAGCAGTACTTC. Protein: CASNILAGGEQYF.